This TCR beta chain was obtained from a study of shared clonotypes between healthy human individuals (dated by TCRdb to the early 2020s). A note on the overall study: The cohort comprised a couple of women and three men aged 18 to 49 years. Per donor, three plates each were used for CD4 naive and CD4 memory, two for CD8 naive, and one for CD8 memory. To estimate repertoire size and how much clonotype sharing occurs between individuals, the study deeply sequenced the blood TCR repertoires of several healthy adults. Different laboratories and diverse techniques were used to prepare libraries and sequence TCR repertoires, to increase sequencing depth and limit assay-specific biases. Per donor, leukapheresis produced somewhere between about 0.9 and 9.5 billion PBMCs.

The investigation overall reported the following: Incomplete sequencing was indicated by rarefaction of sorted-subset datasets, despite the large sequencing depth. Clonotypes shared by all four sorted-subset donors showed higher generation probabilities than non-shared clonotypes. Sharing across several donors was observed for around 4.8% of naive CD4, 3% to 4% of naive CD8, 2.3% of memory CD4, and about 0.39% of memory CD8 clonotypes. Naive subsets generally had larger estimated clonotype richness than memory subsets did. Only blood was sampled, and tissue TCR repertoires likely differ from those in blood. The genetic and exposure-history diversity represented was limited by the small number of donors. Pairwise subsampling led to the expectation that sequencing depth would affect the degree of clonotype sharing among donors.

The donors were healthy, HIV-negative adults who had no recently reported acute infections or vaccinations. Only Caucasian adults living in Nashville, Tennessee, USA were represented among the donors. CD4+ T cells were enriched by magnetic negative selection, after which naive cells were positively selected on CD45RA and the negative fraction was taken as the memory subset. After blood collection by leukapheresis, PBMCs were isolated using Ficoll-Histopaque density gradient centrifugation and then cryopreserved in the vapor phase of liquid nitrogen. Analytical flow cytometry was used to check the purity and quantity of every magnetically sorted T cell population. Each sorted fraction had its genomic DNA isolated and then quantified by UV absorbance on a Nanodrop 2000c. V lost 5 bases and J lost 8 bases; the stretch between them is 12 bases long. The CDR3, from cysteine to phenylalanine, totals 13 residues. Only CDR3 DNA remains: 39 bases, in frame from the first base. The germline V gene encodes CDR1 LNHDA and CDR2 SQIVND (reference sequence).

About this clone itself: Which antigen it targets is not known. No clone much larger than this one lies a single base away; base qualities are absent.

Using the deep immunoSEQ assay, TCR CDR3 regions were amplified from genomic DNA by multiplex PCR. Extracted genomic DNA from each cell subset was distributed evenly across all wells of several immunoSEQ 96-well plates, and each plate was treated as a replicate. For sorted subsets, approximately 210 ng genomic DNA, equal to about 30,000 T cell genomes, was loaded into each replicate PCR. Purified libraries were quantified with a Qubit 3.0 fluorometer, sized on a Bioanalyzer 2100, and re-quantified with the KAPA Library Quantification kit. Every immunoSEQ 96-well plate was sequenced on a dedicated single-read 150-cycle Illumina NextSeq 550 flow cell. The authors processed their data as follows. Because the immunoSEQ output included only junctional sequences and no quality scores, the filtering could not be the same as the filtering used for full-length reads. Sequences were annotated with PyIR, a Python wrapper for IgBLAST v1.9, and V/J genes and CDR3 were assigned using IMGT germline references. Any read was removed if the V/J assignment was weak (E-value above 1e-6), the CDR3 was missing, or the read contained stop codons, out-of-frame junctions, or ambiguous translated residues. A V3J clonotype was defined by an identical inferred V gene, J gene, and CDR3 amino acid sequence. To compute the percentage overlap between repertoires, the number of shared unique clonotypes was divided by the size of the smaller repertoire. Three approaches were used to assess repertoire richness: RTK rarefaction, the Chao1 estimator, and Recon v2.1 estimates of unobserved clonotypes. Generation probabilities for all TCRbeta clonotypes obtained by the gDNA method from a handful of donors were computed using OLGA. TCRdb holds this immuneACCESS table with in-frame rearrangements only. Some clones are missing; in checked studies, unresolved V genes explain under half, and the rest has no known cause. V and J calls and clone size are those listed in that table; D and trimming were worked out from the DNA. Across this sample there are 2,500,000 or so clones, with 85% to 95% seen only once. The top ten clonotypes cover roughly 0.14% of the sample.

The sample taken for sequencing was naive CD4+ T cells sorted from blood. Reading the label with the study, this specimen's cell subset or site is: CD45RA+ positively selected. Rearrangement joined TRBV19 to TRBJ1-4, with no confidently assigned D gene. This receptor was obtained from a man aged 18 to 35 in good health. The nucleotide sequence is given as TGTGCCAGTAGTGTCTCAGCTTGGGAAAAACTGTTTTTT. Translated, this gives CASSVSAWEKLFF.